This entry lists 6 T cell receptor beta chains sequenced from one sample in a study of identical twins. TCRdb analysed the 5' RACE reads with MiXCR anew, one entry per CDR3 protein. This table has under 250,000 distinct CDR3 sequences, less than 8% appearing once. This sample also belongs to another study, concerning yellow fever vaccine responses in identical twins.

The sample taken for sequencing was memory (CD45RO+) T cells sorted from blood. Source of these receptors: a woman younger than 35 in good health.

This clonotype was picked up a small number of times. The V and J genes are TRBV28 and TRBJ2-7; TRBD2 is a possible D gene (5 bases). V lost 3 bases and J lost 9, with 12 bases in between. The CDR3 has 12 amino acids. The germline V gene has CDR1 MDHEN and CDR2 SYDVKM. The CDR3 protein is CASSFSSSGQYF. The CDR3 DNA follows: TGTGCCAGCAGTTTCTCCTCAAGCGGGCAGTACTTC. Full variable domain (outside the CDR3, taken from reference TRBV28 and TRBJ2-7): DVKVTQSSRYLVKRTGEKVFLECVQDMDHENMFWYRQDPGLGLRLIYFSYDVKMKEKGDIPEGYSVSREKKERFSLILESASTNQTSMYLCASSFSSSGQYFGPGTRLTVT.

This clonotype was observed a single time. V usage is TRBV11-1 and J usage is TRBJ2-6; TRBD1 matches at 7 bases. The CDR3 spans 18 residues. CDR1 is SGHAT and CDR2 is FQDESV in the germline V gene (reference sequence). The trim removed 1 base at V and 0 bases at J, leaving 6 bases unmatched. CDR3 region: CASSLGQGVGSGANVLTF. CDR3 DNA: TGTGCCAGCAGCTTAGGACAGGGTGTAGGCTCTGGGGCCAACGTCCTGACTTTC.

The table lists this clonotype with many counts. The gene calls are TRBV12-3 or TRBV12-4 and TRBJ1-5; a possible D gene is TRBD1 (6 bases). The V and J ends lost 7 bases and 0 bases respectively, with 16 bases between them. This CDR3 is built from 16 residues. Written as DNA, the CDR3 is TGTGCCAGCACGAAGGGGGGGGTTTATAGCAATCAGCCCCAGCATTTT. Translated: CASTKGGVYSNQPQHF.

The chain is built from TRBV20-1 and TRBJ2-7; TRBD2 matches at 7 bases. Germline V lookup: CDR1 DFQATT, CDR2 SNEGSKA (reference sequence). J gave up 6 bases and V 5 bases, and 10 bases lay outside the gene matches. The CDR3 runs to 13 residues. CDR3 protein: CSAVGGRVAEQYF. CDR3 DNA sequence: TGCAGTGCTGTGGGAGGGAGGGTCGCCGAGCAGTACTTC.

This rearrangement joins TRBV20-1 to TRBJ2-7; D unclear. The CDR3 covers 13 residues. CDR1 and CDR2 (germline): DFQATT, SNEGSKA (reference sequence). The V and J ends lost 3 bases and 6 bases respectively, with 15 bases between them. For the CDR3, the DNA is TGCAGTGCTAGCGGGCTTAGAGACGGCGAGCAGTACTTC. Its protein is CSASGLRDGEQYF.

There are many counts of this clonotype. This chain links TRBV7-2 with TRBJ2-1; 7 nucleotides match TRBD2. V lost 2 bases, J lost 10 bases, and 11 bases stayed unmatched. This CDR3 has 15 amino acids. Per germline, CDR1 SGHTA and CDR2 FQGNSA. The CDR3 DNA reads TGTGCCAGCAGCTTAATGGTGGGTCCTAGCGGCGAGCAGTTCTTC. Its translation is CASSLMVGPSGEQFF.